Each of the 25 T cell receptor beta chains below was sequenced from the same sample in a study of blood T cell repertoires in COVID-19. Profiling relied on immunoSEQ multiplex PCR, and the TCRdb table lists in-frame clones only, not all of them. This table has about 270,000 clones, approximately 90% appearing once. The specimen sequenced was PBMCs or T cells enriched from blood (not recorded which). The receptors originated from a woman aged 18-29 years who had recovered from COVID-19.

The chain links TRBV7-3 to TRBJ1-2; a weak D match, TRBD1 (6 bases). The CDR3 loop spans 18 amino acids. Germline V CDR1 and CDR2: SGHTA, FQGTGA. V dropped 5 bases and J dropped 6 bases, with 28 bases sitting between them. The CDR3 region has the DNA TGTGCCAGCAGCCCCAGGGCCCTGGGGACAATCGAAGTCCATGGCTACACCTTC. Translated: CASSPRALGTIEVHGYTF.

The genes are TRBV6-5 and TRBJ2-1; 7 bases agree with TRBD1. CDR1 MNHEY and CDR2 SVGAGI come from the germline V gene. The CDR3 has 14 amino acids. The J segment lost 7 bases and the V segment lost 6 bases, leaving 9 bases of the junction unmatched. This CDR3 reads CASRLGTDWNEQFF. CDR3 coding DNA: TGTGCCAGCAGGCTCGGGACAGATTGGAATGAGCAGTTCTTC.

The CDR3 bases are TGTGCCAGCAGCACTTCCCCCACTGAAGCTTTCTTT. It translates to CASSTSPTEAFF. The V gene is TRBV7-9, the J gene TRBJ1-1; D remains ambiguous. The CDR3 extends over 12 amino acids. V was cut by 5 bases and J by 4 bases, with 8 bases left in between. Germline CDR1 and CDR2: SEHNR and FQNEAQ (reference sequence).

The chain carries TRBV5-1 and TRBJ1-1, with D possibly TRBD1 on 6 matching bases. The V end was cut by 0 bases, the J end by 5 bases, with 14 bases between. The CDR3 has 15 residues. In germline, CDR1 is SGHRS, CDR2 YFSETQ. The CDR3 nucleotides read TGCGCCAGCAGCTTGGAACCAGGGGTGGAGACTGAAGCTTTCTTT. Its translation: CASSLEPGVETEAFF.

The chain recombines TRBV6-1 with TRBJ1-5, with TRBD1 matching 10 bases. The CDR3 is 15 residues long. V dropped 0 bases and J dropped 6; count of bases not matched to a gene: 2. Looked up from germline, CDR1 is MNHNS and CDR2 is SASEGT. CDR3: CASSEAGTGVQPQHF. The CDR3 region has the DNA TGTGCCAGCAGTGAAGCGGGGACAGGGGTTCAGCCCCAGCATTTT.

The chain couples TRBV29-1 to TRBJ1-2, with unresolved D. With 4 bases removed from V and 1 base from J, the gap between germline ends came to 10 bases. The CDR3 loop spans 13 amino acids. CDR1 and CDR2 (germline): SQVTM, ANQGSEA. As DNA, the CDR3 is TGCAGCGTTGTCGTTAGTGATAACTATGGCTACACCTTC. It encodes CSVVVSDNYGYTF.

The genes are TRBV3-1 (or the pseudogene TRBV3-2) and TRBJ2-1, with a tentative D call TRBD2 (5 bases). V was pared by 6 bases and J by 10 bases, with 13 bases between. Germline values: CDR1 LGHDT, CDR2 YNNKEL (reference sequence). The CDR3 is made up of 12 amino acids. The DNA for the CDR3 is TGTGCCAGCAGGGACTTAGTTGGGGAGCAGTTCTTC. This encodes CASRDLVGEQFF.

The V call is TRBV20-1, the J call TRBJ1-5, with D possibly being TRBD1 (6 bases). The V gene lost 3 bases and the J gene lost 0 bases, with 15 bases spanning the gap. Germline V lookup: CDR1 DFQATT, CDR2 SNEGSKA (reference sequence). CDR3 length equals 16 residues. The CDR3 sequence is CSASRGQTYSNQPQHF. In DNA form, the CDR3 reads TGCAGTGCTAGTCGTGGACAGACATATAGCAATCAGCCCCAGCATTTT.

The J gene is TRBJ2-3, the V gene TRBV5-6, with 8 bases matching TRBD2. The germline gives CDR1 SGHDT, CDR2 YYEEEE. CDR3 length equals 16 residues. The V segment lost 6 bases and the J segment 2 bases; nucleotides outside the gene matches: 11. CDR3 region: CASTPGAGAVTDTQYF. DNA for the CDR3: TGTGCCAGCACCCCCGGAGCGGGGGCGGTCACAGATACGCAGTATTTT.

This sequence joins TRBV29-1 and TRBJ1-4; TRBD1 agrees at 7 bases. Germline CDR1 and CDR2: SQVTM and ANQGSEA. Germline trimming cut 1 base from V and 5 bases from J; bases unmatched to any gene: 7. This CDR3 comprises 15 residues. The CDR3 DNA follows: TGCAGCGTTGAAGGTCCCGGGACAGAGAATGAAAAACTGTTTTTT. It is translated as CSVEGPGTENEKLFF.

The V gene is TRBV11-2, the J gene TRBJ1-6; D is unclear. The CDR3 totals 15 residues. CDR1 is SGHAT, CDR2 FQNNGV, per germline. Trimming removed 3 bases from V and 6 bases from J, with 12 bases in between. DNA of the CDR3: TGTGCCAGCAGCTTTCAACGCGTTGCTAATTCACCCCTCCACTTT. This gives the protein CASSFQRVANSPLHF.

The chain uses TRBV27 and TRBJ1-5, with D perhaps TRBD1 (5 bases). V lost 3 bases, J lost 6 bases, and 12 bases lay in between. This CDR3 contains 14 residues. The V gene's germline CDR1 is MNHEY and CDR2 SMNVEV (reference sequence). CDR3 bases: TGTGCCAGCAGTTTTTTGGGGGGAGGTCAGCCCCAGCATTTT. It encodes CASSFLGGGQPQHF.

The genes are TRBV11-3 and TRBJ2-1; 8 bases map to TRBD2. The CDR3 is 15 amino acids. The junction had 15 bases not matched to a gene; V was cut back by 5 bases and J by 12 bases. From germline, CDR1 is SGHNT and CDR2 YENEEA. DNA for the CDR3: TGTGCCAGCAGCGTAGCCGGGACTAGTGGGTATGGGCAGTTCTTC. Residues: CASSVAGTSGYGQFF.

This chain connects TRBV3-1 (or the pseudogene TRBV3-2) to TRBJ2-5; 7 bases map to TRBD2. Looked up from germline, CDR1 is LGHDT and CDR2 is YNNKEL (reference sequence). V shed 1 base and J 9 bases; nucleotides not matched to a gene: 11. This CDR3 has 15 residues. CDR3 bases: TGTGCCAGCAGCCAAGCGAGCGGGCTCGGGGGGTCCCAGTACTTC. Its translation: CASSQASGLGGSQYF.

The J gene is TRBJ1-1, the V gene TRBV7-9, with a tentative D call TRBD1 (6 bases). With 4 bases removed from V and 11 bases from J, the gap between germline ends came to 14 bases. The V gene's germline CDR1 is SEHNR and CDR2 FQNEAQ (reference sequence). CDR3 length: 12 residues. The CDR3 loop reads CASSSRGMPAFF. In DNA, the CDR3 is TGTGCCAGCAGCTCCAGGGGAATGCCCGCTTTCTTT.

The DNA for the CDR3 is TGCGCCAGCAGCCAAGTTGCGGGACAGGGGGCGGATGGCTACACCTTC. Protein: CASSQVAGQGADGYTF. The rearrangement joins TRBV4-1 to TRBJ1-2, with 12 bases fitting TRBD1. This CDR3 spans 16 amino acids. V trimming: 1 base; J trimming: 6 bases; junction bases outside the gene matches: 6. Germline V CDR1 and CDR2: MGHRA, YSYEKL.

The chain carries TRBV5-8 and TRBJ2-3; 9 bases line up with TRBD2. Trimming at V came to 2 bases and at J to 2 bases, leaving 3 bases not matched to a gene. This CDR3 is built from 15 residues. CDR1 is SGHTS and CDR2 is YDEGEE in the germline V gene. For the CDR3, the DNA is TGTGCCAGCAGCTTAAGCGGGGGGTTCACAGATACGCAGTATTTT. It yields the protein CASSLSGGFTDTQYF.

This clone has just one count. V usage is TRBV7-9 and J usage is TRBJ2-5; the match to TRBD1 covers 9 bases. With 5 bases clipped from V and 0 bases from J, the junction kept 7 bases outside the gene matches. From germline, CDR1 is SEHNR and CDR2 FQNEAQ (reference sequence). This CDR3 is built from 16 residues. The CDR3 nucleotides read TGTGCCAGCAGCGAGACAGGGGGAATGTACCAAGAGACCCAGTACTTC. Residues: CASSETGGMYQETQYF.

The gene calls are TRBV7-8 and TRBJ1-6, with D maybe TRBD1 (5 bases). V lost 4 bases and J 5 bases, leaving 12 bases between the germline ends. The CDR3 has 15 amino acids. CDR1 and CDR2 (germline): SGHVS, FQNEAQ. The CDR3 region is CASSWGVRDNSPLHF. The CDR3 coding sequence is TGTGCCAGCAGCTGGGGGGTGCGAGATAATTCACCCCTCCACTTT.

V and J are TRBV4-1 and TRBJ2-5; TRBD2 matches 9 bases. CDR1 and CDR2 from the germline V gene are MGHRA and YSYEKL. This CDR3 spans 16 amino acids. After removal of 1 base from V and 4 bases from J, the junction contained 7 bases not matched to a gene. The CDR3 protein is CASSQVETSGGETQYF. Here the CDR3 DNA reads TGCGCCAGCAGCCAAGTCGAGACTAGCGGAGGAGAGACCCAGTACTTC.

This clone is a singleton in its sample. This chain links TRBV29-1 with TRBJ1-3; 7 nucleotides line up with TRBD1. The V segment lost 6 bases and the J segment 0 bases; nucleotides outside the gene matches: 5. The CDR3 covers 14 residues. CDR1 is SQVTM, CDR2 ANQGSEA, per germline. This chain's CDR3 is CSVEGQNSGNTIYF. CDR3 bases: TGCAGCGTGGAGGGACAGAACTCTGGAAACACCATATATTTT.

This chain connects TRBV5-1 to TRBJ2-1; the match to TRBD2 covers 14 bases. V lost 5 bases, J lost 4 bases, and 8 bases stayed unmatched. CDR1 SGHRS and CDR2 YFSETQ come from the germline V gene. The CDR3 contains 17 residues. The CDR3 DNA sequence: TGCGCCAGCAGATCGACTAGCGGGGGGGCCGGGTACAATGAGCAGTTCTTC. Encoded protein: CASRSTSGGAGYNEQFF.

This clone was seen a few times. The chain couples TRBV29-1 to TRBJ2-5, with TRBD1 as a possible D gene (5 bases). V lost 6 bases and J 2 bases, leaving 13 bases between the germline ends. Germline V CDR1 and CDR2: SQVTM, ANQGSEA. This CDR3 has 13 amino acids. CDR3 in DNA: TGCAGCGTGAGAAGGGGCCTACAAGAGACCCAGTACTTC. This encodes CSVRRGLQETQYF.

This clone was seen a few times. This rearrangement joins TRBV5-1 to TRBJ2-5, with TRBD2 identical over 10 bases. There are 15 residues in the CDR3. V dropped 4 bases and J dropped 2; count of bases not matched to a gene: 5. Germline-derived CDR1 and CDR2 are SGHRS and YFSETQ. CDR3: CASSNLAGGQETQYF. DNA of the CDR3: TGCGCCAGCAGCAACTTAGCGGGGGGACAAGAGACCCAGTACTTC.

V and J are TRBV28 and TRBJ1-2, with a tentative D call TRBD1 (5 bases). V was cut by 7 bases and J by 6 bases, with 33 bases left in between. The CDR3 length is 19 residues. The germline V gene has CDR1 MDHEN and CDR2 SYDVKM. The CDR3 nucleotides are TGTGCCAGCACCCCGCGGATTGGGGCCCCTGGATTACCCGACGATGGCTACACCTTC. Its translation: CASTPRIGAPGLPDDGYTF.